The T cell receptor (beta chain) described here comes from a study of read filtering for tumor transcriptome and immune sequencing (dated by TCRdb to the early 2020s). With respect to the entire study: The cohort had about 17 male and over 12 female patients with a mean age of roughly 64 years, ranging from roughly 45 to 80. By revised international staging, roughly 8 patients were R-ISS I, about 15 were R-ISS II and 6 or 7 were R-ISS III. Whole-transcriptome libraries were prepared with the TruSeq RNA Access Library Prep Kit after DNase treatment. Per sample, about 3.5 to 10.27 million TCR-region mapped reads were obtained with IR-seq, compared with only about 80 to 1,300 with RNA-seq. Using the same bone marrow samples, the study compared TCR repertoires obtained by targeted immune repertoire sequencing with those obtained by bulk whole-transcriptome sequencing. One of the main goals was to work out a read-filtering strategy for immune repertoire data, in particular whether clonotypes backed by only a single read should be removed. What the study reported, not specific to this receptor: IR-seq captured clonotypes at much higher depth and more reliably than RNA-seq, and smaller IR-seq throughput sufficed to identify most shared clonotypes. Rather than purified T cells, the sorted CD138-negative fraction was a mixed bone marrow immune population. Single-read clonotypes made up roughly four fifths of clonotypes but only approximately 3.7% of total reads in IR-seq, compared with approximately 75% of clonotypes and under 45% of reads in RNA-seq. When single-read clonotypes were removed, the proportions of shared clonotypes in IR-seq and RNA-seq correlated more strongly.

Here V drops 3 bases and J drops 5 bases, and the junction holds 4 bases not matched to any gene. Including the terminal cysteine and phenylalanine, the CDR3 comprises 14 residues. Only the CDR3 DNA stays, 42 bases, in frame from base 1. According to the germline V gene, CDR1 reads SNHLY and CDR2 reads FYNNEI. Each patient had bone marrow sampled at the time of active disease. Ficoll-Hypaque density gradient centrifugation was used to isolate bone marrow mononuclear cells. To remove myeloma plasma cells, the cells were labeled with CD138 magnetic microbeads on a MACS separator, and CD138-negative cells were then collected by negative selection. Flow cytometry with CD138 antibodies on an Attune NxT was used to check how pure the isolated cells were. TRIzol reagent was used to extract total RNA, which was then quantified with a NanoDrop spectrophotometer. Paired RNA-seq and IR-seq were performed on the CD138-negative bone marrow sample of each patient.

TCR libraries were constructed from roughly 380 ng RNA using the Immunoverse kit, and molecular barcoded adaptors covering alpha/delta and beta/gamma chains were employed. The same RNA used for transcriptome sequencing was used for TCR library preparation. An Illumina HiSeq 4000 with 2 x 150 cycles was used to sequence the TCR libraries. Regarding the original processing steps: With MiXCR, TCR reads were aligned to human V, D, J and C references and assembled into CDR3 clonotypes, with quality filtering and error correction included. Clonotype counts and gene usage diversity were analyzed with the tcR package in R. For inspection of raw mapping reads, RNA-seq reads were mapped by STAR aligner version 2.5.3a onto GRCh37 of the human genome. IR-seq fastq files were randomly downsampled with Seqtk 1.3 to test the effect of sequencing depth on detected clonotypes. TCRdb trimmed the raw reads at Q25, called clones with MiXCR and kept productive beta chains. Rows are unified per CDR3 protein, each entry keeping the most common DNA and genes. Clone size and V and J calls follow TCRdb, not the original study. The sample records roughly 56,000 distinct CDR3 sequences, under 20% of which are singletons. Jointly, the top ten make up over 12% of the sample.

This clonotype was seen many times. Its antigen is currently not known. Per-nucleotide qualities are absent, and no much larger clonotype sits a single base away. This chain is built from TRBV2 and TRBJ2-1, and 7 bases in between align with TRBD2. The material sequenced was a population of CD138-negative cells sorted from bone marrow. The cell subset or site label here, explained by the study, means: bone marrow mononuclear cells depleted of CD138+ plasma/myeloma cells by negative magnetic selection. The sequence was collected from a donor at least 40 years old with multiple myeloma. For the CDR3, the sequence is CASSDGLADNEQFF. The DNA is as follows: TGTGCCAGCAGTGATGGGCTAGCGGACAATGAGCAGTTCTTC.